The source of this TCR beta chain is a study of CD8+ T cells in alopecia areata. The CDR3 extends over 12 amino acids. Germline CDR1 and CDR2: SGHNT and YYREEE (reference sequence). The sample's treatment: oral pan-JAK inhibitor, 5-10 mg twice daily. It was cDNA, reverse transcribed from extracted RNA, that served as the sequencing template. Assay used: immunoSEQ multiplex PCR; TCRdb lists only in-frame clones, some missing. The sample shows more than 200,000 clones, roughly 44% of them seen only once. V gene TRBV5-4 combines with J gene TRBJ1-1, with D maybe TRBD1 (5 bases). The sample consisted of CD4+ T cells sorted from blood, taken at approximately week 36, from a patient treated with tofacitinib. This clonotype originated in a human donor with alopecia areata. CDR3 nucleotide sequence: TGTGCTATCCAGGGTGGGGACACTGAAGCTTTCTTT. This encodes CAIQGGDTEAFF.